This is a list of T cell receptor beta chains from one sample in a study of CD8 T cells in Susac syndrome. Using its own MiXCR run on the immunoSEQ multiplex PCR reads, TCRdb lists one record per CDR3 protein. The top ten hold about 0.11% of the sample, which has 250,000 to 300,000 distinct CDR3 sequences, 85% seen once. Sequenced sample: CD8+ T cells from PBMCs. All receptors come from a human donor with multiple sclerosis. Both conserved end residues are part of each CDR3. A D gene is named only where the DNA matches it firmly. Size tells how often a clone was seen (once, few, many) or the class of an expanded clone, and some rows leave it out.

CDR3 DNA	CDR3 protein	D gene	J gene	V gene	clone size
TGTGCCAGCAGCGTAGTAAAAAAACGGGTCTCTGCTTTCTTT	CASSVVKKRVSAFF	.	TRBJ1-1	TRBV9	.
TGCAGCGTCCGGACAGGGCTCACAGATACGCAGTATTTT	CSVRTGLTDTQYF	TRBD1	TRBJ2-3	TRBV29-1	.
TGCGCCAGCAGCTTCACCCCCACCGCGACTAGCGGGAGGGATGAGCAGTTCTTC	CASSFTPTATSGRDEQFF	TRBD2	TRBJ2-1	TRBV5-1	.
TGTGCCTGGATTAACAGGGATCGGGACTATGGCTACACCTTC	CAWINRDRDYGYTF	.	TRBJ1-2	TRBV30	.
TGCGCCAGTGGTCTAGGGTTAGGGAGCTCCTACAATGAGCAGTTCTTC	CASGLGLGSSYNEQFF	.	TRBJ2-1	TRBV10-2	.
TGCGCCAGCATCCGACAGGGAACCCCAAGGCTCTCTGGAAACACCATATATTTT	CASIRQGTPRLSGNTIYF	TRBD1	TRBJ1-3	TRBV5-1	.
TGTGCCAGCTCACCTCGGGTAATGGCAGGCCTTATAGCCAAAAACATTCAGTACTTC	CASSPRVMAGLIAKNIQYF	.	TRBJ2-4	TRBV18	.
TGTGCCAGCAGTACCTTCGAGACCGGGGAGCTGTTTTTT	CASSTFETGELFF	.	TRBJ2-2	TRBV6-1	.
TGCGCCAGCAGCTGGCGGGAGGGCTGGGAGCAGTTCTTC	CASSWREGWEQFF	TRBD2	TRBJ2-1	TRBV4-1	.
TGTGCCAGCAGCGCCGAAAAGACAGGGAACTCTGGAAACACCATATATTTT	CASSAEKTGNSGNTIYF	TRBD1	TRBJ1-3	TRBV7-9	.
TGCGCCAGCAGCCTTAACCCTCCCAGGGGATCAGGCGGCTACACCTTC	CASSLNPPRGSGGYTF	.	TRBJ1-2	TRBV5-1	.
TGTGCCAGTAGTCGTCGGCCTGGACTAGCGATGGGCAATGAGCAGTTCTTC	CASSRRPGLAMGNEQFF	TRBD2	TRBJ2-1	TRBV19	.
TGTGCCAGCAGCATGACTAGCGGCCCGGGCTCCTACAATGAGCAGTTCTTC	CASSMTSGPGSYNEQFF	TRBD2	TRBJ2-1	TRBV3-1	.
TGCAGTGCTAGAGATCTGGGCGAGATGTGGCCTAGCGGGGCAGAGACCCAGTACTTC	CSARDLGEMWPSGAETQYF	TRBD2	TRBJ2-5	TRBV20-1	once
TGTGCCAGCAGCCCCCGGGGGACGGTGGAAGAGACCCAGTACTTC	CASSPRGTVEETQYF	.	TRBJ2-5	TRBV13	.
TGTGCCAGCAAGCGGGGACAGGGCCACTATGGCTACACCTTC	CASKRGQGHYGYTF	TRBD1	TRBJ1-2	TRBV28	.
TGTGCCAGCAGCCGGACTAGCGGGAGGGAAGGGACTCAGTACTTC	CASSRTSGREGTQYF	TRBD2	TRBJ2-5	TRBV12-3/TRBV12-4	.
TGTGCCAGCAGCTATCGACCCCGACTAGCGGCACCACAGGAGACCCAGTACTTC	CASSYRPRLAAPQETQYF	TRBD2	TRBJ2-5	TRBV11-1	.
TGTGCCAGCAGTTTGGGGACTCCAGGAGAGCAGTACTTC	CASSLGTPGEQYF	.	TRBJ2-7	TRBV27	once
TGTGCCAGCAGCTTAGGCGTCAGGGGGAATTCACCCCTCCACTTT	CASSLGVRGNSPLHF	TRBD1	TRBJ1-6	TRBV13	.
TGTGCCAGCAGCTCGGGACAGGTCTACTCCTACGAGCAGTACTTC	CASSSGQVYSYEQYF	TRBD1	TRBJ2-7	TRBV9	.
TGCGCCAGCAGCTTCGCCAGGGACGGTCGTGGCTACACCTTC	CASSFARDGRGYTF	.	TRBJ1-2	TRBV5-1	.